The clone carrying this T cell receptor (beta chain) was detected a few times. Antigen specificity is unknown. This beta chain is a stray read from a library made for alpha chains; its abundance is not meaningful. Time point meaning: sample taken at primary tumor resection. Around 68 TRACERx patients with early, untreated non-small cell lung cancer donated samples. Tumor, nontumor lung or frozen PBMC supplied whole RNA that was sequenced unsorted. Every TCR cDNA molecule bore a unique molecular identifier. TCRdb recomputed calls from the 5' RACE reads with MiXCR, one row per CDR3 protein. The sample shows 4,500 to 6,500 distinct CDR3 sequences, 6% to 7.5% of them seen only once. The data originate from a study of spatial heterogeneity in lung cancer. Findings and limits, study-wide: Expanded TCR counts, ubiquitous and regional, correlated respectively with ubiquitous and regional nonsynonymous mutation counts. Tumoral mutation counts were tracked by counts of expanded intratumoral alpha and beta TCRs.

Germline V CDR1 and CDR2: SGHRS, YFSETQ. V lost 4 bases, J lost 3 bases, and 13 bases lay in between. This CDR3 contains 15 residues. This specimen was lung tumor tissue, taken at surgery. This TCR came from a female donor with early-stage non-small cell lung cancer. The chain joins TRBV5-1 to TRBJ2-2; D is possibly TRBD2 (5 bases). CDR3 sequence (DNA): TGCGCCAGCAGCCCCCCCTTGGAGGACACCGGGGAGCTGTTTTTT. Its protein is CASSPPLEDTGELFF.